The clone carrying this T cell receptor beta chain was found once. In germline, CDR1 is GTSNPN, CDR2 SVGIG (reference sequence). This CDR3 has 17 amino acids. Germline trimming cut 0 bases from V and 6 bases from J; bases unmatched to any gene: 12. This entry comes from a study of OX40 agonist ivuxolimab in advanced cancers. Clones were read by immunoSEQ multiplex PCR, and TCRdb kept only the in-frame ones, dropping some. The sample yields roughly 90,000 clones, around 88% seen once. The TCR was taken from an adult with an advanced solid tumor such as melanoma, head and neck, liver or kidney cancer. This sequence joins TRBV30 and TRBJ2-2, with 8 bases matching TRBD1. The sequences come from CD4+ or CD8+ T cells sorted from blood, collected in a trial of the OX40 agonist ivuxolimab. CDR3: CAWSVPSDRVPPGELFF. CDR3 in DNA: TGTGCCTGGAGTGTCCCCTCGGACAGGGTTCCCCCCGGGGAGCTGTTTTTT.